This is a list of T cell receptor beta chains from one sample in a study of cytomegalovirus exposure and HLA in healthy donors. Profiled with immunoSEQ multiplex PCR; TCRdb holds only in-frame clones, not every one. The sample consists of about 110,000 clones, about 88% of them appearing once. The sequenced sample consisted of PBMCs. These receptor sequences come from a woman aged 18-29 years in good health and CMV-seropositive. The conserved cysteine and the conserved F or W are not part of the CDR3 here.

V	J	CDR3
TRBV18	TRBJ1-1	ASYSTGGRTEAF
TRBV27	TRBJ2-1	ASKGVEPLSYNEQF
TRBV7-9	TRBJ1-6	ASSMGQGPRLPLH
TRBV5-1	TRBJ1-1	ASSWNPDRENTEAF
TRBV11-2	TRBJ2-5	ASSPLAVGTGIRETQY
TRBV13	TRBJ1-1	ASSESPPEAF
TRBV28	TRBJ2-7	ASSPGLAGYEQY
TRBV19	TRBJ1-1	ASRRMGQGPEAF
TRBV4-1	TRBJ2-1	ASSQDDEVSAWHEQF
TRBV18	TRBJ1-2	ASSEGTPNYGYT
TRBV5-4	TRBJ1-3	ASSLGTAGNTIY
TRBV7-9	TRBJ2-1	ASSLGQNNEQF
TRBV6-5	TRBJ1-4	ASRLTPATNEKLF
TRBV28	TRBJ2-2	ASRLQGDHTGELF
TRBV7-9	TRBJ1-2	ASSPLWANYGYT
TRBV29-1	TRBJ2-1	SSPGTGGLGEQF
TRBV27	TRBJ2-5	ASSGRQAPNVKQETQY
TRBV5-4	TRBJ1-2	ASSLGTGGAPNGYT
TRBV18	TRBJ2-7	ASSPLSEQY
TRBV25-1	TRBJ1-3	ASSSRQGSGNTIY
TRBV9	TRBJ2-3	ASSVARGGASTDTQY
TRBV5-4	TRBJ1-4	ASSLGTGGEKLF